This passage covers 31 T cell receptor beta chains from one sample sequenced in a study of cytomegalovirus exposure and HLA in healthy donors. Sequenced by immunoSEQ multiplex PCR; TCRdb stores in-frame clones only, minus some. The sample yields 100,000 to 150,000 clones, 89% seen once. The sample comprised PBMCs. All receptors come from a woman younger than 35 in good health and CMV-seronegative.

CDR3 DNA sequence: TGTGCCAGCACTCCCGGACAGGTCTATGGCTACACCTTC. Protein product: CASTPGQVYGYTF. The rearrangement joins TRBV28 to TRBJ1-2; 7 bases line up with TRBD1. Germline CDR1 reads MDHEN; CDR2 reads SYDVKM. J lost 4 bases, V lost 7 bases, and 6 bases had no gene match. The CDR3 is 13 amino acids.

The rearrangement uses TRBV27 and TRBJ2-7; D perhaps matches TRBD2 (6 bases). CDR1 MNHEY and CDR2 SMNVEV come from the germline V gene (reference sequence). This CDR3 has 14 amino acids. V was cut by 11 bases and J by 2 bases, with 19 bases left in between. The CDR3 region has the DNA TGTGCCTCCGGGCTTAGCGGATTTACCTACGAGCAGTACTTC. Translation gives CASGLSGFTYEQYF.

In this sample, this clone turned up once. The chain uses TRBV7-9 and TRBJ2-1, with D hard to call. This CDR3 region has 16 residues. Trimming took 1 base from V and 6 from J, leaving 16 bases between them. CDR1 SEHNR and CDR2 FQNEAQ come from the germline V gene (reference sequence). The CDR3: CASSLETSTDLNEQFF. CDR3 coding DNA: TGTGCCAGCAGCTTAGAGACTTCGACGGATCTCAATGAGCAGTTCTTC. The whole variable domain, filled in from reference TRBV7-9 and TRBJ2-1, reads DTGVSQNPRHKITKRGQNVTFRCDPISEHNRLYWYRQTLGQGPEFLTYFQNEAQLEKSRLLSDRFSAERPKGSFSTLEIQRTEQGDSAMYLCASSLETSTDLNEQFFGPGTRLTVL.

V gene TRBV14 combines with J gene TRBJ2-3, with D uncertain. Trimming shortened V by 4 bases and J by 2 bases, and 7 bases separated the two germline ends. Germline V gene lookup returns CDR1 SGHDN and CDR2 FVKESK. The CDR3 is 13 amino acids. The CDR3 here is CASSPTATDTQYF. The CDR3 region has the DNA TGTGCCAGCAGCCCTACAGCCACAGATACGCAGTATTTT.

This chain connects TRBV28 to TRBJ2-7; 12 bases fit TRBD2. V was pared by 10 bases and J by 2 bases, with 6 bases of the junction left unmatched. CDR1 MDHEN and CDR2 SYDVKM come from the germline V gene. The CDR3 totals 14 residues. The CDR3 protein is CATVLAGGAYEQYF. For the CDR3, the DNA is TGTGCCACCGTACTAGCGGGAGGAGCCTACGAGCAGTACTTC.

This clone appeared a single time. The rearrangement links TRBV30 to TRBJ1-1; D is uncertain. Germline lookup yields CDR1 GTSNPN and CDR2 SVGIG (reference sequence). Trimming took 7 bases from V and 4 from J, leaving 16 bases between them. CDR3 length equals 13 residues. The CDR3 coding sequence is TGTGCCTACCGTCGGGATGCAAGCACTGAAGCTTTCTTT. Protein sequence: CAYRRDASTEAFF. Full variable domain (missing parts from reference TRBV30 and TRBJ1-1): SQTIHQWPATLVQPVGSPLSLECTVEGTSNPNLYWYRQAAGRGLQLLFYSVGIGQISSEVPQNLSASRPQDRQFILSSKKLLLSDSGFYLCAYRRDASTEAFFGQGTRLTVV.

The chain carries TRBV2 and TRBJ2-2; D is possibly TRBD1 (5 bases). This CDR3 is built from 14 residues. Between the trimmed V and J ends, which lost 3 bases and 1 base, there was a span of 6 bases. Germline CDR1 is SNHLY and CDR2 is FYNNEI. CDR3 sequence (DNA): TGTGCCAGCAGTGACAGGGTGAACACCGGGGAGCTGTTTTTT. This sequence encodes CASSDRVNTGELFF.

The V call is TRBV25-1, the J call TRBJ2-7, with unresolved D. CDR1 MGHDK and CDR2 SYGVNS come from the germline V gene. The CDR3 is 13 residues long. V was cut by 6 bases and J by 3 bases, with 12 bases left in between. Here the CDR3 reads CASSPADIYEQYF. In DNA form, the CDR3 reads TGTGCCAGCAGCCCCGCCGACATCTACGAGCAGTACTTC.

The CDR3 DNA sequence: TGTGCCAGCAGTTTAAGACTAGCGGGAGTTTGGGAGCAGTTCTTC. Its translation is CASSLRLAGVWEQFF. This chain joins TRBV28 and TRBJ2-1; 12 bases match TRBD2. The ends lost 2 bases at V and 10 bases at J; junction bases unmatched: 6. This CDR3 contains 15 residues. From germline, CDR1 is MDHEN and CDR2 SYDVKM. Based on the CDR3 plus reference TRBV28 and TRBJ2-1, the full variable domain is DVKVTQSSRYLVKRTGEKVFLECVQDMDHENMFWYRQDPGLGLRLIYFSYDVKMKEKGDIPEGYSVSREKKERFSLILESASTNQTSMYLCASSLRLAGVWEQFFGPGTRLTVL.

V and J are TRBV28 and TRBJ1-5, with 8 bases identical to TRBD1. CDR3 size: 15 residues. Germline CDR1 is MDHEN and CDR2 is SYDVKM. The V segment lost 4 bases and the J segment 6 bases; nucleotides outside the gene matches: 8. CDR3 in DNA: TGTGCCAGCAGTTCCACCCGACAGGGGATTCAGCCCCAGCATTTT. Translation gives CASSSTRQGIQPQHF. The entire variable domain, with the rest obtained from reference TRBV28 and TRBJ1-5, is as follows: DVKVTQSSRYLVKRTGEKVFLECVQDMDHENMFWYRQDPGLGLRLIYFSYDVKMKEKGDIPEGYSVSREKKERFSLILESASTNQTSMYLCASSSTRQGIQPQHFGDGTRLSIL.

V usage is TRBV2 and J usage is TRBJ1-2; 9 nucleotides line up with TRBD1. The CDR3 runs to 14 residues. CDR1 is SNHLY and CDR2 is FYNNEI in the germline V gene. V was pared by 5 bases and J by 2 bases, with 3 bases of the junction left unmatched. CDR3 in DNA: TGTGCCAGCAGTCGGGACAGGGACAACTATGGCTACACCTTC. Its translation is CASSRDRDNYGYTF.

This chain uses TRBV4-3 with TRBJ2-3; D possibly corresponds to TRBD2 (6 bases). Trimming shortened V by 0 bases and J by 1 base, and 14 bases separated the two germline ends. Germline V CDR1 and CDR2: LGHNA, YSLEER. There are 17 residues in the CDR3. CDR3 amino acids: CASSQDLGGDGTDTQYF. DNA for the CDR3: TGCGCCAGCAGCCAAGATCTGGGGGGAGACGGCACAGATACGCAGTATTTT.

This chain links TRBV6-1 with TRBJ2-1; TRBD2 agrees at 11 bases. The germline V gene has CDR1 MNHNS and CDR2 SASEGT. Trimming cost V 4 bases and J 6 bases; bases outside gene matches: 14. The CDR3 covers 18 residues. CDR3: CASSARLAGKLGGNEQFF. The CDR3 DNA reads as TGTGCCAGCAGTGCTAGACTAGCGGGAAAACTCGGGGGCAATGAGCAGTTCTTC.

The chain employs TRBV5-1 and TRBJ2-5; D might be TRBD2 (5 bases). CDR1 and CDR2 (germline): SGHRS, YFSETQ. V shed 0 bases and J shed 2 bases, with 8 bases lying between them. This CDR3 has 14 amino acids. Here the CDR3 reads CASSLGSVQETQYF. CDR3 sequence (DNA): TGCGCCAGCAGCTTGGGTAGCGTACAAGAGACCCAGTACTTC. Complete variable domain (other parts from reference TRBV5-1 and TRBJ2-5): KAGVTQTPRYLIKTRGQQVTLSCSPISGHRSVSWYQQTPGQGLQFLFEYFSETQRNKGNFPGRFSGRQFSNSRSEMNVSTLELGDSALYLCASSLGSVQETQYFGPGTRLLVL.

This chain links TRBV28 with TRBJ2-7, with 9 bases aligning to TRBD2. With 2 bases clipped from V and 5 bases from J, the junction kept 19 bases outside the gene matches. The CDR3 is 19 amino acids. Per the germline V gene, CDR1 is MDHEN and CDR2 is SYDVKM. The CDR3 bases are TGTGCCAGCAGTTTACCCCCTGCCGTTAGCGGGGGCCTCGCCGACGAGCAGTACGTC. This sequence encodes CASSLPPAVSGGLADEQYV.

This clone was counted a single time. The chain combines TRBV6-1 with TRBJ2-6; 8 bases line up with TRBD1. V was clipped by 6 bases and J by 2 bases; unmatched bases: 9. CDR3 size: 17 residues. CDR1 is MNHNS and CDR2 is SASEGT in the germline V gene. DNA of the CDR3: TGTGCCAGCAGCGAACAATCAGGGGGCGCTGGGGCCAACGTCCTGACTTTC. Translated: CASSEQSGGAGANVLTF.

For the CDR3, the DNA is TGTGCCACTACAGGGACGTACTCCTACGAGCAGTACTTC. The encoded protein is CATTGTYSYEQYF. V gene TRBV28 combines with J gene TRBJ2-7; a possible D gene is TRBD1 (6 bases). Germline CDR1 and CDR2: MDHEN and SYDVKM. V was shortened by 10 bases and J by 0 bases, with 13 bases between the two germline ends. The CDR3 has 13 amino acids.

The rearrangement joins TRBV5-1 to TRBJ2-3; no clear D gene. This CDR3 spans 14 amino acids. Germline V gene data show CDR1 as SGHRS and CDR2 as YFSETQ. Trimming cost V 0 bases and J 6 bases, with 11 bases left between them. The CDR3 DNA reads as TGCGCCAGCAGCTTGGATTCGCTAGTTGATACGCAGTATTTT. Amino acids: CASSLDSLVDTQYF.

This chain connects TRBV30 to TRBJ1-4; 8 bases agree with TRBD1. This CDR3 is 17 amino acids long. Losses at the gene ends were 2 bases for V and 0 bases for J; bases not matched to a gene: 8. The V gene's germline CDR1 is GTSNPN and CDR2 SVGIG (reference sequence). The CDR3 sequence: CAWSPGTGVATNEKLFF. CDR3 bases: TGTGCCTGGAGTCCTGGGACAGGAGTTGCAACTAATGAAAAACTGTTTTTT.

V gene TRBV4-3 combines with J gene TRBJ2-7, with TRBD2 identical over 9 bases. In germline, CDR1 is LGHNA, CDR2 YSLEER. The CDR3 consists of 16 residues. The junction had 10 bases not matched to a gene; V was cut back by 0 bases and J by 7 bases. Here the CDR3 DNA reads TGCGCCAGCAGCCAAGATCTGCTAGCGGGAAATGGGGAGCAGTACTTC. Translating it yields CASSQDLLAGNGEQYF.

The V call is TRBV11-2, the J call TRBJ2-7; weak D call: TRBD1 (6 bases). V lost 6 bases and J lost 4, with 19 bases in between. Germline loops: CDR1 SGHAT, CDR2 FQNNGV. This CDR3 spans 15 amino acids. CDR3 DNA sequence: TGTGCCAGCAGTCTGGCCCTGGACAGAGGTTACGAGCAGTACTTC. This sequence encodes CASSLALDRGYEQYF.

This chain uses TRBV13 with TRBJ2-5, with 15 nucleotides matching TRBD2. The germline V gene has CDR1 PRHDT and CDR2 FYEKMQ (reference sequence). V was clipped by 4 bases and J by 2 bases; unmatched bases: 5. The CDR3 runs 17 residues. The CDR3 DNA follows: TGTGCCAGCAGCTCGGGACTAGCGGGGGGCCGACAAGAGACCCAGTACTTC. Amino acids: CASSSGLAGGRQETQYF.

The J gene is TRBJ2-1, the V gene TRBV19, with D possibly matching TRBD2 (6 bases). CDR1 LNHDA and CDR2 SQIVND come from the germline V gene (reference sequence). The CDR3 has 12 amino acids. V dropped 3 bases and J dropped 7 bases, with 7 bases sitting between them. The CDR3 DNA sequence: TGTGCCAGTAGTATTGGAGGGAATGAGCAGTTCTTC. As protein: CASSIGGNEQFF.

The V gene is TRBV7-2, the J gene TRBJ2-7; D is ambiguous. The CDR3 length is 13 residues. The germline CDR1 and CDR2 sequences are SGHTA and FQGNSA. V was trimmed by 1 base and J by 3 bases, leaving 7 bases between them. As DNA, the CDR3 is TGTGCCAGCAGCTTAGGCAGAAACTACGAGCAGTACTTC. The encoded protein is CASSLGRNYEQYF.

The J gene is TRBJ2-1, the V gene TRBV18; TRBD2 matches at 15 bases. Germline lookup yields CDR1 KGHSH and CDR2 LQKENI. The CDR3 covers 16 residues. V lost 2 bases, J lost 9 bases, and 5 bases stayed unmatched. The CDR3 DNA reads as TGTGCCAGCTCACCAAACGGACTAGCGGGGGGGAGTGAGCAGTTCTTC. Amino acids: CASSPNGLAGGSEQFF.

V and J are TRBV6-1 and TRBJ1-6, with a tentative D call TRBD1 (6 bases). V gave up 6 bases and J gave up 10 bases, with 16 bases separating them. This CDR3 contains 14 residues. Germline V gene lookup returns CDR1 MNHNS and CDR2 SASEGT. The CDR3 region is CASSEGTQASPLHF. The DNA for the CDR3 is TGTGCCAGCAGCGAGGGGACACAGGCATCACCCCTCCACTTT.

This clone was observed a handful of times. The CDR3 DNA reads as TGTGCCAGCAGTTTAAGGGCTTTGGGAGGCGGGGATCGTTCTCAGCCCCAGCATTTT. Its translation is CASSLRALGGGDRSQPQHF. The genes are TRBV27 and TRBJ1-5; D uncertain. V lost 2 bases and J lost 6, with 26 bases in between. Germline V lookup: CDR1 MNHEY, CDR2 SMNVEV (reference sequence). The CDR3 runs to 19 residues.

This chain joins TRBV27 and TRBJ1-1; D might be TRBD1 (5 bases). CDR1 is MNHEY and CDR2 is SMNVEV in the germline V gene (reference sequence). The CDR3 has 14 residues. V was clipped by 5 bases and J by 4 bases, with 14 bases between them. CDR3 in DNA: TGTGCCAGCAGTCCAACGCGGGGGAGCACTGAAGCTTTCTTT. Protein sequence: CASSPTRGSTEAFF.

The chain carries TRBV29-1 and TRBJ1-2, with 7 bases fitting TRBD1. The CDR3 has 14 residues. The V and J ends lost 4 bases and 0 bases, in that order; junction bases with no gene match: 5. Germline V gene data show CDR1 as SQVTM and CDR2 as ANQGSEA. CDR3 amino acids: CSVASTGSNYGYTF. CDR3 nucleotide sequence: TGCAGCGTTGCTTCGACAGGGTCTAACTATGGCTACACCTTC. Looking up the rest from reference TRBV29-1 and TRBJ1-2 gives the full variable domain: SAVISQKPSRDICQRGTSLTIQCQVDSQVTMMFWYRQQPGQSLTLIATANQGSEATYESGFVIDKFPISRPNLTFSTLTVSNMSPEDSSIYLCSVASTGSNYGYTFGSGTRLTVV.

This chain links TRBV30 with TRBJ1-3, with 8 positions matching TRBD1. V was pared by 4 bases and J by 6 bases, with 8 bases of the junction left unmatched. The CDR3 has 14 residues. Germline loops: CDR1 GTSNPN, CDR2 SVGIG (reference sequence). The CDR3 sequence is CAWNGQGGINTIYF. The CDR3 coding sequence is TGTGCCTGGAATGGACAGGGTGGGATAAACACCATATATTTT.

V usage is TRBV2 and J usage is TRBJ2-2; maybe TRBD1 (5 bases). There are 15 residues in the CDR3. The V end lost 3 bases, the J end lost 6 bases, and 14 bases lay between the germline ends. Germline values: CDR1 SNHLY, CDR2 FYNNEI. CDR3 DNA: TGTGCCAGCAGTGAGCTTATGACAGTGTCCGGGGAGCTGTTTTTT. This translates into CASSELMTVSGELFF.